This T cell receptor (beta chain) was captured in a study of identical twins. Study-wide findings and caveats: These conclusions were based on statistical analysis (cross-sectional, not following the same donors).

TCRdb redid the calling of the 5' RACE reads with MiXCR, one entry per CDR3 protein. Altogether 420,000 or so distinct CDR3 sequences are present, under 20% being singletons, with the ten largest covering roughly 12%. This clonotype has only a few counts. The antigen is not known. This CDR3 region has 15 residues. The ends were cut back, 3 bases at V and 2 bases at J, with 11 bases in the middle. This receptor was obtained from a man in his forties or fifties in good health. The sequenced material came from naive T cells sorted from blood. The rearrangement joins TRBV12-3 or TRBV12-4 to TRBJ1-3, with a possible D match to TRBD1 (5 bases). The CDR3 DNA sequence: TGTGCCAGCAGTTTTCGGGGGAGCCCTGGAAACACCATATATTTT. Translation gives CASSFRGSPGNTIYF.